A selection of T cell receptor beta chains follows, all from one sample in a study of blood T cell repertoires in COVID-19. Here immunoSEQ multiplex PCR was the method, and the copy in TCRdb shows in-frame clones only, minus some. The table records more than 90,000 clones, around 86% of them present only once. Sequenced: peripheral blood. Source of these receptors: a man aged 35 to 55 with acute or convalescent COVID-19. The CDR3 runs from the conserved cysteine through the conserved F or W.

>TRBV6-5|TRBJ1-2
CASSYSQALYGYTF
>TRBV15|TRBJ2-7
CATSGLDRYEQYF
>TRBV5-1|TRBJ2-7
CASSLVTVTSYEQYF
>TRBV7-2|TRBJ2-5
CASSLGQGAGETQYF
>TRBV20-1|TRBJ1-4
CSARGTGRF
>TRBV29-1|TRBJ1-1
CSVGAWNTEAFF
>TRBV6-5|TRBJ1-4
CASRYPGTGGEKLFF
>TRBV19|TRBJ2-7
CASSKPGTGWAEQYF
>TRBV5-4|TRBJ2-7
CASSNGLAGVRSYEQYF
>TRBV10-3|TRBJ2-2
CAITERGADGELFF
>TRBV19|TRBJ2-3
CASSVTSGTDTQYF
>TRBV30|TRBJ2-5
CAWSPVRVETQYF
>TRBV7-2|TRBJ2-5
CASSLGTSGGAVAETQYF
>TRBV5-1|TRBJ2-7
CASSLGGISYEQYF
>TRBV27|TRBJ2-2
CASRPTTNTGELFF
>TRBV3-1/TRBV3-2|TRBJ2-3
CASSPARTGPLGTQYF
>TRBV30|TRBJ1-1
CAWSVGRGTEAFF
>TRBV3-1/TRBV3-2|TRBJ2-5
CASSQDPSTKAQYF
>TRBV29-1|TRBJ1-2
CSVAALRRPYGYTF
>TRBV24-1|TRBJ1-2
CATSDLTTTGPYGYTF
>TRBV14|TRBJ1-2
CASSQEGQPDYGYTF
>TRBV6-4|TRBJ2-3
CASSSLAASTDTQYF
>TRBV10-3|TRBJ1-1
CATGHSNTEAFF
>TRBV6-2/TRBV6-3|TRBJ2-7
CASSYSGTVEQYF
>TRBV4-1|TRBJ1-6
CASSQVSSYNSPLHF
>TRBV7-2|TRBJ2-4
CASRVRDRGKNIQYF
>TRBV12-3/TRBV12-4|TRBJ2-4
CASSFSRNGIQYF
>TRBV7-3|TRBJ2-3
CASSSSGTSADTQYF
>TRBV6-5|TRBJ1-3
CASRDSVRNTIYF
>TRBV19|TRBJ2-5
CASSGGRRDLQETQYF
>TRBV10-3|TRBJ1-2
CAISDLGDSGKYGYTF
>TRBV25-1|TRBJ2-1
CASSGSGGDRQFF
>TRBV7-8|TRBJ1-1
CASSPRDRGHTEAFF
>TRBV19|TRBJ2-3
CASSTNWRGGDTQYF
>TRBV30|TRBJ1-4
CAWSVGRATNEKLFF
>TRBV19|TRBJ1-1
CASRDRGASEAFF
>TRBV27|TRBJ1-2
CASRDGTALYGYTF
>TRBV5-1|TRBJ2-1
CASSWTSGSNEQFF
>TRBV19|TRBJ1-2
CASSIKRTAGPYGYTF
>TRBV11-2|TRBJ2-3
CASSLLNAGAGDTQYF
>TRBV30|TRBJ2-7
CAWSRGTVSYEQYF
>TRBV6-5|TRBJ2-2
CASRGGRVYTGELFF
>TRBV6-6|TRBJ2-2
CASSSHVGELFF
>TRBV11-3|TRBJ2-1
CASSLATGTDNEQFF
>TRBV5-4|TRBJ1-6
CASSFRAENSPLHF
>TRBV5-5|TRBJ2-3
CASSLRLAPDTQYF
>TRBV18|TRBJ1-1
CASSPGGTGTMSTEAFF
>TRBV3-1/TRBV3-2|TRBJ1-2
CASSPLGGDGYTF
>TRBV19|TRBJ2-2
CASSIAGYRQGGLRGELFF
>TRBV6-1|TRBJ1-6
CASSEVLARQGNYSPLHF
>TRBV3-1/TRBV3-2|TRBJ1-4
CASRRAGAANEKLFF
>TRBV30|TRBJ1-3
CAWSVGGGSGNTIYF
>TRBV3-1/TRBV3-2|TRBJ2-3
CAFLGGGRADTQYF
>TRBV13|TRBJ2-1
CASSFLSGGYNEQFF
>TRBV19|TRBJ1-5
CASSMGPNSNQPQHF
>TRBV18|TRBJ2-1
CASSPPQGGFSNEQFF
>TRBV6-5|TRBJ2-1
CASRSSGGPYNEQFF
>TRBV18|TRBJ1-4
CASSRDRGPNLRSEKLFF
>TRBV15|TRBJ1-5
CATSRTGGDDQPQHF